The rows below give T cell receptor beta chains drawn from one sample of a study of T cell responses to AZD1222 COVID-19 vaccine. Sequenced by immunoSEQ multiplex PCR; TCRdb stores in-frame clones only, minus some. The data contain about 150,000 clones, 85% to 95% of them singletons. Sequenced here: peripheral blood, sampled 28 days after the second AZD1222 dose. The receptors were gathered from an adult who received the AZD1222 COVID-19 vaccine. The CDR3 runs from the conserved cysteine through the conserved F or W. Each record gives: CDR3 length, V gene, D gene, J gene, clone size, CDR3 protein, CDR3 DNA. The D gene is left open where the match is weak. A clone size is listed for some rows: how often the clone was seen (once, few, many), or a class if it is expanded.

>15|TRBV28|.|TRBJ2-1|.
CASSKLLDRLEEQFF
TGTGCCAGCAGTAAACTTCTGGACCGGCTAGAAGAGCAGTTCTTC
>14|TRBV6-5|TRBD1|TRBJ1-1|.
CASSYGQGFTEAFF
TGTGCCAGCAGTTACGGACAGGGGTTCACTGAAGCTTTCTTT
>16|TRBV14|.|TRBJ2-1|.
CASSQDWGVSYNEQFF
TGTGCCAGCAGCCAAGATTGGGGGGTCTCCTACAATGAGCAGTTCTTC
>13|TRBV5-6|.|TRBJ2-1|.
CASSEGPRNEQFF
TGTGCCAGCAGCGAGGGACCTCGCAATGAGCAGTTCTTC
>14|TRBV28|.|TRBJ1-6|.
CASSFNRMNSPLHF
TGTGCCAGCAGTTTCAACCGGATGAATTCACCCCTCCACTTT
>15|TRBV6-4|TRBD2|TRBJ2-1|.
CASNLAAPSYNEQFF
TGTGCCAGCAACCTAGCGGCCCCCTCCTACAATGAGCAGTTCTTC
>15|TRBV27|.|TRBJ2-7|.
CASSQDRRSSYEQYF
TGTGCCAGCAGCCAAGACAGGAGGAGCTCCTACGAGCAGTACTTC
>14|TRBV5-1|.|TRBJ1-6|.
CASSLDGNNSPLHF
TGCGCCAGCAGCTTGGATGGGAATAATTCACCCCTCCACTTT
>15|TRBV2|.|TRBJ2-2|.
CASSTGTPGTGELFF
TGTGCCAGCAGTACAGGGACCCCGGGGACCGGGGAGCTGTTTTTT
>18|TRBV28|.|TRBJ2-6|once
CASSSFHQSPTGANVLTF
TGTGCCAGCAGTTCCTTTCACCAGAGCCCAACTGGGGCCAACGTCCTGACTTTC
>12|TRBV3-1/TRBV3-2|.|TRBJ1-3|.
CASSQVTNTIYF
TGTGCCAGCAGCCAAGTAACGAACACCATATATTTT
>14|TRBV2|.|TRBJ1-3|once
CASKHGESGNTIYF
TGTGCCAGCAAACATGGGGAGTCTGGAAACACCATATATTTT
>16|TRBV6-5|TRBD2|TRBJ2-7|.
CASSYSGASGSYEQYF
TGTGCCAGCAGTTACAGTGGGGCTAGCGGCTCCTACGAGCAGTACTTC
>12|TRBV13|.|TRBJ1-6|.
CASSPVGSPLHF
TGTGCCAGCAGCCCAGTGGGTTCACCCCTCCACTTT
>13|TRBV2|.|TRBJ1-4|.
CASSEVMDEKLFF
TGTGCCAGCAGTGAAGTAATGGATGAAAAACTGTTTTTT
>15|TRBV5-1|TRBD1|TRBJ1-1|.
CASSPPGGPGTEAFF
TGCGCCAGCAGTCCCCCAGGGGGCCCGGGGACTGAAGCTTTCTTT
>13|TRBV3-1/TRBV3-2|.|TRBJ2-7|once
CASSQGWMSEQYF
TGTGCCAGCAGCCAGGGGTGGATGAGCGAGCAGTACTTC
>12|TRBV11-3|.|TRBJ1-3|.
CASSQTGNTIYF
TGTGCCAGCAGCCAAACGGGAAACACCATATATTTT
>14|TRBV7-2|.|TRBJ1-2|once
CASSFRQVNYGYTF
TGTGCCAGCAGCTTCAGACAGGTTAACTATGGCTACACCTTC
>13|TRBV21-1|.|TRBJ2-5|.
CASPQGGKETQYF
TGTGCCAGCCCCCAAGGGGGGAAGGAGACCCAGTACTTC
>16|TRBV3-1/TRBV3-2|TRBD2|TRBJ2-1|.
CASSSRLADSYNEQFF
TGTGCCAGCAGCAGCCGACTAGCGGACTCCTACAATGAGCAGTTCTTC
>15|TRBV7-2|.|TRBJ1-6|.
CATRGRGGVISPLHF
TGTGCCACCCGAGGAAGGGGTGGTGTGATTTCACCCCTCCACTTT
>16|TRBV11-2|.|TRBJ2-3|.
CASRSIKSDPSDTQYF
TGTGCCAGCAGAAGCATAAAATCAGACCCCTCGGATACGCAGTATTTT
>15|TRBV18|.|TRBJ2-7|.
CASSPPVGDRNEQYF
TGTGCCAGCTCACCCCCGGTTGGGGATAGGAACGAGCAGTACTTC
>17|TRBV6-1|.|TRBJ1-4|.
CASSEIRFGGQGEKLFF
TGTGCCAGCAGTGAAATCAGATTTGGGGGGCAGGGAGAAAAACTGTTTTTT
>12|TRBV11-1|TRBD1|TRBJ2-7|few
CASSRQGYEQYF
TGTGCCAGCAGCAGACAGGGGTACGAGCAGTACTTC
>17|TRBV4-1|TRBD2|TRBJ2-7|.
CASSQDRLAGASYEQYF
TGCGCCAGCAGCCAAGATCGACTAGCGGGAGCCTCGTACGAGCAGTACTTC
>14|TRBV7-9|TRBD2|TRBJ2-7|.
CASSLTGGLHEQYF
TGTGCCAGCAGCTTAACGGGGGGGCTTCACGAGCAGTACTTC
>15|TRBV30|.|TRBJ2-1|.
CAWSVERDSYNEQFF
TGTGCCTGGAGTGTAGAGCGAGATTCCTACAATGAGCAGTTCTTC
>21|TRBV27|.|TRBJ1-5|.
CASSLGQGAWADGRANQPQHF
TGTGCCAGCAGTTTGGGTCAGGGAGCATGGGCCGATGGGAGGGCTAATCAGCCCCAGCATTTT
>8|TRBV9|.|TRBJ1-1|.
CASSRGVF
TGTGCCAGCAGCAGGGGGGTGTTT
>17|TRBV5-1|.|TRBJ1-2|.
CASSFSLGQSSPHGYTF
TGCGCCAGCAGCTTTTCCCTCGGACAGTCGTCCCCCCATGGCTACACCTTC
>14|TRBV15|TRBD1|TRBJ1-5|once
CATSRGQVGQPQHF
TGTGCCACCAGCAGGGGACAGGTTGGTCAGCCCCAGCATTTT
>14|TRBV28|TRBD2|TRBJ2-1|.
CASRLPGLLYEQFF
TGTGCCAGCAGACTCCCGGGACTACTGTATGAGCAGTTCTTC
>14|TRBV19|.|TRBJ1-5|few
CASKTVNSNQPQHF
TGTGCCAGTAAGACAGTAAATAGCAATCAGCCCCAGCATTTT
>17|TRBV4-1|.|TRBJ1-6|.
CASSQDSGQNMNSPLHF
TGCGCCAGCAGCCAAGATTCCGGACAGAATATGAATTCACCCCTCCACTTT
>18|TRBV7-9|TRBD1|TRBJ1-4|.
CASSLVPTRDRADEKLFF
TGTGCCAGCAGCTTAGTTCCCACTCGGGACAGGGCGGATGAAAAACTGTTTTTT
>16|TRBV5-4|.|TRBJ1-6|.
CASSPGAALLGSPLHF
TGTGCCAGCAGCCCGGGGGCGGCACTGTTGGGTTCACCCCTCCACTTT
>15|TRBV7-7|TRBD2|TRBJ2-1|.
CASSQSSGSYNEQFF
TGTGCTAGCAGCCAATCTAGCGGGAGCTACAATGAGCAGTTCTTC
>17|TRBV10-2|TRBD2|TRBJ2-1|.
CASSESRLAGFYNEQFF
TGCGCCAGCAGTGAGTCACGACTAGCGGGGTTCTACAATGAGCAGTTCTTC
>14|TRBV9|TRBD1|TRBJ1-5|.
CASAPGQGSPPQHF
TGTGCCAGTGCGCCGGGACAGGGGTCGCCGCCCCAGCATTTT
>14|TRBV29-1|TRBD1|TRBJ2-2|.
CSVGQGAGTGELFF
TGCAGCGTTGGGCAGGGGGCGGGCACCGGGGAGCTGTTTTTT
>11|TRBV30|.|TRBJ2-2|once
CAWSQTGELFF
TGTGCCTGGAGCCAGACCGGGGAGCTGTTTTTT
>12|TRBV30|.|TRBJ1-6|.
CAWGKDGLALHF
TGTGCCTGGGGGAAGGACGGACTGGCCCTCCACTTT
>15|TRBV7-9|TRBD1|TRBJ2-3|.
CASTGDRGNVDTQYF
TGTGCCAGCACCGGGGACAGGGGAAATGTAGATACGCAGTATTTT
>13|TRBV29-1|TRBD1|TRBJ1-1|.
CSVRDRAGTEAFF
TGCAGCGTTAGGGACAGGGCGGGCACTGAAGCTTTCTTT
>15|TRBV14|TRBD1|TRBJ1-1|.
CASSLPGTVNTEAFF
TGTGCCAGCAGCCTACCCGGGACAGTGAACACTGAAGCTTTCTTT
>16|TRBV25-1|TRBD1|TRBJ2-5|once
CASSDPATGAGETQYF
TGTGCCAGCAGTGACCCAGCGACAGGGGCAGGAGAGACCCAGTACTTC
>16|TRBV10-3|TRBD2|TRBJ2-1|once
CAISESSSGRANEQFF
TGTGCCATCAGTGAGTCGTCTAGCGGGAGGGCCAATGAGCAGTTCTTC
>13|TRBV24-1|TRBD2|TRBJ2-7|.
CATSASGRREQYF
TGTGCCACCAGTGCCAGCGGGAGACGTGAGCAGTACTTC